The 25 T cell receptor beta chains reported below all come from one sample, sequenced in a study of PD-1 blockade in classical Hodgkin lymphoma. As for time point: newly diagnosed, previously untreated cHL patient sample. Some clones are missing from TCRdb's copy, which holds only in-frame ones; the method was immunoSEQ multiplex PCR. This sample has roughly 32,000 clones, with around 94% found just once. Sequenced: peripheral blood mononuclear cells (PBMCs). The receptors derive from a human donor with classical Hodgkin lymphoma.

This rearrangement joins TRBV5-1 to TRBJ1-5; no clear D. This CDR3 contains 15 residues. Trimming removed 0 bases at V and 1 base at J, with 8 bases between. CDR1 and CDR2 from the germline V gene are SGHRS and YFSETQ. The CDR3, as DNA: TGCGCCAGCAGCTTGGTACCAGGAAGCAATCAGCCCCAGCATTTT. It encodes CASSLVPGSNQPQHF. Supplemented by reference TRBV5-1 and TRBJ1-5, the full variable domain reads KAGVTQTPRYLIKTRGQQVTLSCSPISGHRSVSWYQQTPGQGLQFLFEYFSETQRNKGNFPGRFSGRQFSNSRSEMNVSTLELGDSALYLCASSLVPGSNQPQHFGDGTRLSIL.

The chain joins TRBV2 to TRBJ2-3; no clear D. Trimming removed 6 bases at V and 2 bases at J, with 9 bases between. The length of the CDR3 is 13 residues. From germline, CDR1 is SNHLY and CDR2 FYNNEI. The CDR3 DNA sequence: TGTGCCAGCAGGGCGCGGTTCACAGATACGCAGTATTTT. It specifies CASRARFTDTQYF.

This rearrangement joins TRBV6-5 to TRBJ1-1; the D gene is possibly TRBD1 (5 bases). Germline CDR1 MNHEY, CDR2 SVGAGI. The CDR3 consists of 13 residues. Trimming stripped 6 bases from V and 6 bases from J, with 14 bases between. The CDR3 is CASRSGKTAEAFF. The CDR3 region has the DNA TGTGCCAGCAGGTCAGGGAAAACAGCTGAAGCTTTCTTT.

The chain uses TRBV4-1 and TRBJ2-3, with TRBD2 matching over 11 bases. V shed 4 bases, J shed 9 bases, and the junction held 12 bases outside the gene matches. The germline V gene has CDR1 MGHRA and CDR2 YSYEKL. The CDR3 totals 16 residues. CDR3 region: CASSLTTSGSRGTQYF. In nucleotides, the CDR3 is TGCGCCAGCAGCCTTACTACTAGCGGGAGCAGAGGCACGCAGTATTTT.

This clone has more than one count but fewer than ten. The CDR3 DNA follows: TGTGCCAGCAGCTTAGGCCGGGGGGGACAGGGTCGTGGCTACACCTTC. This encodes CASSLGRGGQGRGYTF. The V and J genes are TRBV13 and TRBJ1-2, with 9 bases fitting TRBD1. V lost 0 bases, J lost 7 bases, and 9 bases stayed unmatched. The CDR3 consists of 16 residues. In germline, CDR1 is PRHDT, CDR2 FYEKMQ (reference sequence).

CDR3 DNA sequence: TGTGCTAGTGGTCTCATCGGACTAGCCGGAGATACGCAGTATTTT. Its protein is CASGLIGLAGDTQYF. The chain employs TRBV12-5 and TRBJ2-3, with 8 bases fitting TRBD2. CDR3 size: 15 residues. J was trimmed by 5 bases and V by 5 bases; bases with no gene match: 9. The germline CDR1 and CDR2 sequences are LGHNT and FRNRAP.

The rearrangement joins TRBV7-9 to TRBJ1-4, with D possibly TRBD1 on 5 matching bases. CDR1 is SEHNR, CDR2 FQNEAQ, per germline (reference sequence). V lost 2 bases to trimming and J lost 0 bases, with 19 bases between them. The CDR3 is made up of 19 amino acids. The CDR3 loop reads CASSLIGWRGPATNEKLFF. The CDR3 nucleotides read TGTGCCAGCAGCTTAATTGGCTGGCGGGGACCCGCAACTAATGAAAAACTGTTTTTT. Variable domain in full (rest from reference TRBV7-9 and TRBJ1-4): DTGVSQNPRHKITKRGQNVTFRCDPISEHNRLYWYRQTLGQGPEFLTYFQNEAQLEKSRLLSDRFSAERPKGSFSTLEIQRTEQGDSAMYLCASSLIGWRGPATNEKLFFGSGTQLSVL.

This chain connects TRBV27 to TRBJ2-1; D possibly corresponds to TRBD1 (6 bases). CDR3 length: 12 amino acids. V was clipped by 3 bases and J by 9 bases, with 9 bases between them. The germline CDR1 and CDR2 sequences are MNHEY and SMNVEV (reference sequence). The CDR3 coding sequence is TGTGCCAGCAGTTTCAGGGGCGCTGAGCAGTTCTTC. Its translation is CASSFRGAEQFF.

The CDR3 nucleotides read TGCGCCAGCAGCTTGGGAGGAGGAGGGACTGGGGCCAACGTCCTGACTTTC. This codes for CASSLGGGGTGANVLTF. The chain uses TRBV5-1 and TRBJ2-6; tentatively, D is TRBD2 (6 bases). The CDR3 has 17 amino acids. V dropped 0 bases and J dropped 2 bases, with 12 bases sitting between them. Germline V lookup: CDR1 SGHRS, CDR2 YFSETQ.

The V call is TRBV25-1, the J call TRBJ2-7; 10 bases fit TRBD1. Trimming removed 3 bases from V and 6 bases from J; junction bases left unmatched: 8. The germline CDR1 and CDR2 sequences are MGHDK and SYGVNS. The CDR3 spans 15 residues. CDR3 loop: CASSDSSRTGGEQYF. CDR3 DNA: TGTGCCAGCAGTGACTCTAGTCGGACAGGGGGCGAGCAGTACTTC.

This clone showed up just a few times. V is TRBV19 and J is TRBJ2-1; 16 bases line up with TRBD2. Germline V lookup: CDR1 LNHDA, CDR2 SQIVND (reference sequence). The CDR3 spans 22 residues. Trimming at V came to 4 bases and at J to 3 bases, leaving 18 bases not matched to a gene. The CDR3 here is CASSKWGPGLAGGPVFYNEQFF. The CDR3 bases are TGTGCCAGTAGTAAGTGGGGACCGGGACTAGCGGGGGGGCCGGTGTTCTACAATGAGCAGTTCTTC.

V and J are TRBV7-9 and TRBJ2-2; 7 bases line up with TRBD1. The CDR3 sequence is 15 residues long. Trimming took 5 bases from V and 5 from J; bases not matched to a gene: 8. Germline assignment: CDR1 SEHNR and CDR2 FQNEAQ (reference sequence). As DNA, the CDR3 is TGTGCCAGCAGCGAAGGGACAGAAAAAACCGGGGAGCTGTTTTTT. Protein sequence: CASSEGTEKTGELFF.

The genes are TRBV5-1 and TRBJ2-5; TRBD1 might be the D (6 bases). The germline gives CDR1 SGHRS, CDR2 YFSETQ. Trimming cost V 4 bases and J 7 bases, with 20 bases left between them. The CDR3 is 15 amino acids. The CDR3 protein is CASSRGLQGKGTQYF. Written as DNA, the CDR3 is TGCGCCAGCAGCCGAGGGCTACAGGGAAAGGGGACCCAGTACTTC.

The table lists this clone with a count of one. V is TRBV9 and J is TRBJ1-6; 8 positions match TRBD1. J was trimmed by 5 bases and V by 3 bases; bases with no gene match: 7. Germline V gene data show CDR1 as SGDLS and CDR2 as YYNGEE. The CDR3 loop spans 16 amino acids. CDR3 protein: CASSAHRDRNNSPLHF. The CDR3 DNA reads TGTGCCAGCAGCGCCCACCGGGACAGGAATAATTCACCCCTCCACTTT.

V is TRBV9 and J is TRBJ1-6; D gene uncertain. The CDR3 is 14 amino acids. Trimming took off 0 bases at V and 6 bases at J, with 7 bases between the two ends. The germline V gene has CDR1 SGDLS and CDR2 YYNGEE. The CDR3 is CASSVAGSNSPLHF. The CDR3 DNA follows: TGTGCCAGCAGCGTAGCCGGGAGTAATTCACCCCTCCACTTT.

This clone was seen once. J is TRBJ2-5 and V is TRBV18, with 7 bases identical to TRBD1. V was clipped by 4 bases and J by 4 bases; unmatched bases: 12. Looked up from germline, CDR1 is KGHSH and CDR2 is LQKENI. The CDR3 runs to 16 residues. In DNA, the CDR3 is TGTGCCAGCTCACAACGGACAGGAGCGTTGACAGAGACCCAGTACTTC. Encoded protein: CASSQRTGALTETQYF.

V is TRBV19 and J is TRBJ1-5, with D tentatively TRBD1 (6 bases). There are 16 residues in the CDR3. Trimming pared 5 bases from V and 4 bases from J, leaving 18 bases between. Germline V CDR1 and CDR2: LNHDA, SQIVND (reference sequence). CDR3 residues: CASSQRGVLGNQPQHF. Written as DNA, the CDR3 is TGTGCCAGTAGTCAGAGGGGGGTGTTGGGGAATCAGCCCCAGCATTTT. Based on the CDR3 plus reference TRBV19 and TRBJ1-5, the full variable domain is DGGITQSPKYLFRKEGQNVTLSCEQNLNHDAMYWYRQDPGQGLRLIYYSQIVNDFQKGDIAEGYSVSREKKESFPLTVTSAQKNPTAFYLCASSQRGVLGNQPQHFGDGTRLSIL.

This chain uses TRBV27 with TRBJ1-5; no firm D call. V was shortened by 8 bases and J by 1 base, with 9 bases between the two germline ends. The germline V gene encodes CDR1 MNHEY and CDR2 SMNVEV (reference sequence). CDR3 length: 13 residues. The CDR3 loop reads CASSIASNQPQHF. In nucleotides, the CDR3 is TGTGCCAGCTCTATTGCGAGCAATCAGCCCCAGCATTTT.

The chain recombines TRBV27 with TRBJ2-7, with TRBD1 matching 9 bases. Germline CDR1 MNHEY, CDR2 SMNVEV (reference sequence). V shed 2 bases, J shed 2 bases, and the junction held 4 bases outside the gene matches. This CDR3 region has 15 residues. CDR3 nucleotides: TGTGCCAGCAGTTTAGGGAACAGGGGGCCCTACGAGCAGTACTTC. It specifies CASSLGNRGPYEQYF.

J is TRBJ2-7 and V is TRBV12-5, with D possibly TRBD1 on 6 matching bases. The germline V and J ends were trimmed by 3 bases and 7 bases, with 13 bases remaining between them. Germline V gene data show CDR1 as LGHNT and CDR2 as FRNRAP. The CDR3 extends over 13 amino acids. Here the CDR3 reads CASGLMGQREQYF. The CDR3, as DNA: TGTGCTAGTGGTTTAATGGGACAACGAGAGCAGTACTTC.

There are a few counts of this clone. The V and J genes are TRBV19 and TRBJ1-4; the D is unclear. Germline V lookup: CDR1 LNHDA, CDR2 SQIVND (reference sequence). The CDR3 is 17 residues long. V dropped 5 bases and J dropped 2 bases, with 18 bases sitting between them. The CDR3 DNA reads TGTGCCAGTAGTGCGGCGGCCCTACCTGGGACTAATGAAAAACTGTTTTTT. This translates into CASSAAALPGTNEKLFF.

The rearrangement joins TRBV12-5 to TRBJ1-2, with 10 bases lining up with TRBD1. The CDR3 length is 17 residues. Germline CDR1 LGHNT, CDR2 FRNRAP. The V segment lost 5 bases and the J segment 4 bases; nucleotides outside the gene matches: 13. CDR3 region: CASGGPSGTGDLYGYTF. The CDR3, as DNA: TGTGCTAGTGGTGGACCGTCCGGGACAGGGGACCTCTATGGCTACACCTTC.

This chain links TRBV9 with TRBJ2-1; D unresolved. This CDR3 is built from 12 residues. V was cut by 4 bases and J by 8 bases, with 10 bases left in between. The V gene's germline CDR1 is SGDLS and CDR2 YYNGEE. The DNA for the CDR3 is TGTGCCAGCAGCCGTCTACGCGATGAGCAGTTCTTC. It codes for CASSRLRDEQFF.

V and J are TRBV20-1 and TRBJ2-7, with unresolved D. Trimming took 3 bases from V and 2 from J, leaving 5 bases between them. The CDR3 is 11 residues long. CDR1 and CDR2 from the germline V gene are DFQATT and SNEGSKA (reference sequence). For the CDR3, the DNA is TGCAGTGCTAGTGCGGCCTACGAGCAGTACTTC. Translated, it gives CSASAAYEQYF.

The chain's CDR3 is CASSPAAGTGHQPQHF. The CDR3 DNA reads TGCGCCAGCAGCCCGGCCGCCGGGACAGGGCATCAGCCCCAGCATTTT. This chain connects TRBV4-3 to TRBJ1-5; 9 bases map to TRBD1. Germline V CDR1 and CDR2: LGHNA, YSLEER. The CDR3 runs 16 residues. Losses at the gene ends were 4 bases for V and 5 bases for J; bases not matched to a gene: 9.